The 3 T cell receptor beta chains given below trace back to one sample, sequenced in a study of blood T cells in healthy people across ages. Combining a sample-barcoded 5' primer with a J-beta primer mix, a second PCR ran for 7 to 11 cycles. TCRdb itself ran the 5' RACE reads through MiXCR, one entry per CDR3 protein. The table shows over a million distinct CDR3 sequences, with more than 40% occurring only once. Sequencing was done on a sample of blood. These receptors came from a woman aged 55-69 years in good health.

For the CDR3, the DNA is TGTGCCAGCAGCTTGGCGGGACGTGGGGCCAACGTCCTGACTTTC. Encoded protein: CASSLAGRGANVLTF. This chain connects TRBV5-5 to TRBJ2-6, with D possibly being TRBD1 or TRBD2 (5 bases each). The CDR3 covers 15 residues. CDR1 and CDR2 from the germline V gene are SGHKS and YYEKEE (reference sequence). Trimming shortened V by 0 bases and J by 3 bases, and 7 bases separated the two germline ends. Complete variable domain (other parts from reference TRBV5-5 and TRBJ2-6): DAGVTQSPTHLIKTRGQQVTLRCSPISGHKSVSWYQQVLGQGPQFIFQYYEKEERGRGNFPDRFSARQFPNYSSELNVNALLLGDSALYLCASSLAGRGANVLTFGAGSRLTVL.

This clonotype was observed a handful of times. DNA of the CDR3: TGTGCCAGCAGCTTAGATTTCGATGAGCAGTTCTTC. The encoded protein is CASSLDFDEQFF. J is TRBJ2-1 and V is TRBV7-9, with no clear D. CDR3 length: 12 amino acids. CDR1 and CDR2 (germline): SEHNR, FQNEAQ (reference sequence). V was cut by 1 base and J by 8 bases, with 6 bases left in between.

CDR3 bases: TGCGCCAGCAGCCTTGGGGGCGGGCGGCACTCCTACAATGAGCAGTTCTTC. Protein sequence: CASSLGGGRHSYNEQFF. The gene calls are TRBV5-1 and TRBJ2-1; D is possibly TRBD1 (6 bases). Trimming took off 4 bases at V and 0 bases at J, with 17 bases between the two ends. CDR3 length: 17 residues. Germline CDR1 reads SGHRS; CDR2 reads YFSETQ.